This T cell receptor (beta chain) was identified during a study of blood T cell repertoires in COVID-19. Across the whole study: The study drew acute and convalescent COVID-19 samples from the United States, Italy and Spain. From T cells, B-cell-depleted T cells, or PBMCs came the material, which was cDNA or gDNA.

Sequencing used immunoSEQ multiplex PCR; TCRdb keeps in-frame clones, though not all of them. The top ten hold under 5.5% of the sample, which has 150,000 to 200,000 clones, 82% seen once. The germline V gene has CDR1 MNHEY and CDR2 SMNVEV (reference sequence). The CDR3 sequence is 16 residues long. V gave up 4 bases and J gave up 4 bases, with 19 bases separating them. The chain recombines TRBV27 with TRBJ1-2; a possible D gene is TRBD1 (6 bases). The receptor's source is a woman aged 25 to 39 with acute or convalescent COVID-19. The sample was peripheral blood. The CDR3 nucleotides are TGTGCCAGCAGTTCGACCACCGGGACATCATTCTATGGCTACACCTTC. Amino acid sequence: CASSSTTGTSFYGYTF.